The T cell receptor (beta chain) described here comes from a study of cytomegalovirus exposure and HLA in healthy donors. Study results and limitations: Per a later analysis, HLA-associated TCR beta chains showed more clonal expansion than other, equally common TCR beta chains. The availability of immune exposure information extended only to CMV serostatus.

Everyone who donated was a healthy bone marrow donor. Germline V lookup: CDR1 SGHAT, CDR2 FQNNGV. V trimming: 6 bases; J trimming: 5 bases; junction bases outside the gene matches: 7. The CDR3 is 15 residues long. PCR primers comprised 60 Vbeta and 13 Jbeta primers. Some clones are missing from TCRdb's copy, which holds only in-frame ones; the method was immunoSEQ multiplex PCR. This table holds some 120,000 clones, under 85% found once. Concerning this clone itself: Its antigen is currently unknown.

The clonotype originates from a woman aged 45-60 years in good health and CMV-seropositive. The sequenced material came from PBMCs. The chain has TRBV11-2 and TRBJ1-1; 12 positions agree with TRBD1. The CDR3 protein is CASRPTGQGATEAFF. The CDR3 region has the DNA TGTGCCAGCAGACCAACGGGACAGGGGGCGACTGAAGCTTTCTTT. Using reference TRBV11-2 and TRBJ1-1 for the parts outside the CDR3, the full variable domain is EAGVAQSPRYKIIEKRQSVAFWCNPISGHATLYWYQQILGQGPKLLIQFQNNGVVDDSQLPKDRFSAERLKGVDSTLKIQPAKLEDSAVYLCASRPTGQGATEAFFGQGTRLTVV.